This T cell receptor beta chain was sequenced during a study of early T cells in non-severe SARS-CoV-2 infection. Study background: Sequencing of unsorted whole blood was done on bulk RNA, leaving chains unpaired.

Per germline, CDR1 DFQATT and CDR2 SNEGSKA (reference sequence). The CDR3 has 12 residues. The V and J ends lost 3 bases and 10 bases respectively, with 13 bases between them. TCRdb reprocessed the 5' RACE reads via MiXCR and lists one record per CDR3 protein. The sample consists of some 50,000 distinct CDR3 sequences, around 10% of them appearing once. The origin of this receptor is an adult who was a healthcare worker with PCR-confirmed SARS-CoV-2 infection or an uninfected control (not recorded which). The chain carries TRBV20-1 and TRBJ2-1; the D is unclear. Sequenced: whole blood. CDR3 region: CSARGVNREQFF. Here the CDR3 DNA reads TGCAGTGCTAGGGGTGTCAACCGGGAGCAGTTCTTC.